This T cell receptor beta chain was sequenced for a study of shared clonotypes between healthy human individuals. This CDR3 contains 15 residues. J gave up 6 bases and V 0 bases, and 4 bases lay outside the gene matches. Germline V gene lookup returns CDR1 SGHNT and CDR2 YYREEE (reference sequence). The study ran the assay at deep level. The table came from immunoSEQ multiplex PCR; TCRdb's copy has only in-frame clones and leaves some out. The sample holds some 2,400,000 clones, 90% to 97% seen once. Material: naive CD4+ T cells sorted from blood. Specified subset: CD45RA+ positively selected. The clonotype comes from a man between 18 and 35 years old in good health. The chain recombines TRBV5-4 with TRBJ2-3, with 10 positions matching TRBD2. The CDR3 coding sequence is TGTGCCAGCAGCTTGGATAGCGGGGGGTATGATACGCAGTATTTT. Translation: CASSLDSGGYDTQYF.